The clone carrying this TCR beta chain was seen only a few times. Antigen: not known. The data derive from a study of blood T cells in healthy people across ages. Overall study findings and caveats: Naive CD4+ cell counts and diversity both ran higher in long-lived than in aged donors.

V was clipped by 3 bases and J by 0 bases; unmatched bases: 3. Germline V gene sequence: CDR1 MNHEY, CDR2 SMNVEV (reference sequence). This CDR3 region has 17 residues. PCR was performed a second time for roughly 7 to 12 cycles using a sample-barcoded 5' primer and a J-beta primer mix. TCRdb fed the 5' RACE reads into MiXCR, producing one record per CDR3 protein. The top ten clones hold 20% to 25% of a sample with around 1,800,000 distinct CDR3 sequences, approximately 39% of them seen once. The sequence derives from a human donor in good health. The chain joins TRBV27 to TRBJ1-6; 9 bases fit TRBD1. The sequencing input was blood. The CDR3 DNA is TGTGCCAGCAGTTTCGGACAGGGGAGCTCCTATAATTCACCCCTCCACTTT. It yields the protein CASSFGQGSSYNSPLHF.